The 28 T cell receptor beta chains listed next were all sequenced from one sample in a study of T-cell reconstitution after alpha-beta-depleted transplantation in children. Preparation of the TCRbeta library used unique molecular identifiers. TCRdb ran MiXCR on the PCR reads and lists one entry per CDR3 protein. Among almost 400,000 distinct CDR3 sequences listed, about a fifth were seen once. This specimen was PBMCs from the stem cell graft donor, taken from the stem cell graft. All receptors come from a human donor who donated a stem cell graft to a child with acute myeloid leukemia.

This sequence joins TRBV12-3 or TRBV12-4 and TRBJ2-7, with 8 nucleotides matching TRBD1. J lost 0 bases, V lost 6 bases, and 4 bases had no gene match. The CDR3 is made up of 14 amino acids. This CDR3 reads CASRAGQDSYEQYF. The CDR3 DNA reads TGTGCCAGCAGGGCGGGACAGGACTCCTACGAGCAGTACTTC.

J is TRBJ2-7 and V is TRBV7-9, with 8 bases aligning to TRBD2. CDR3 length: 15 amino acids. Per germline, CDR1 SEHNR and CDR2 FQNEAQ (reference sequence). The ends lost 5 bases at V and 3 bases at J; junction bases unmatched: 9. CDR3 amino acids: CASSLGTSVFYEQYF. Written as DNA, the CDR3 is TGTGCCAGCAGCCTAGGGACTAGTGTTTTCTACGAGCAGTACTTC.

This clonotype was seen ten or more times. The chain uses TRBV6-4 and TRBJ2-3; either TRBD1 or TRBD2 may fit D (5 bases each). The V and J ends lost 0 bases and 9 bases respectively, with 10 bases between them. Per germline, CDR1 MRHNA and CDR2 SNTAGT. The CDR3 consists of 13 residues. The CDR3 sequence is CASSDSGEGTQYF. Written as DNA, the CDR3 is TGTGCCAGCAGTGACTCCGGCGAGGGGACGCAGTATTTT.

The genes are TRBV12-3 or TRBV12-4 and TRBJ2-1; no reliable D call. V was cut by 2 bases and J by 9 bases, with 8 bases left in between. This CDR3 has 12 amino acids. CDR3 nucleotide sequence: TGTGCCAGCAGTTTACGGGTCGGTGAGCAGTTCTTC. Its translation is CASSLRVGEQFF.

This chain joins TRBV28 and TRBJ2-7, with TRBD2 matching over 10 bases. This CDR3 has 15 residues. With V trimmed by 3 bases and J by 4 bases, 6 bases remained unmatched. Germline V gene data show CDR1 as MDHEN and CDR2 as SYDVKM. The CDR3, as DNA: TGTGCCAGCAGTTTTAGTCCTAGCGGGAGTTACGAGCAGTACTTC. Translation gives CASSFSPSGSYEQYF.

This chain uses TRBV11-1 with TRBJ2-4, with 9 bases fitting TRBD1. V dropped 4 bases and J dropped 1; count of bases not matched to a gene: 11. The CDR3 totals 18 residues. From germline, CDR1 is SGHAT and CDR2 FQDESV (reference sequence). The CDR3 DNA sequence: TGTGCCAGCAGCTCGGACCAGACAGGGGGGTTTGCCAAAAACATTCAGTACTTC. It yields the protein CASSSDQTGGFAKNIQYF.

Of note for this clonotype: With a much larger clone just one base away, this may be a read error. As DNA, the CDR3 is TGCAGCACCATAAGGGACAGGGAATCTTTCTTT. Protein sequence: CSTIRDRESFF. The V gene is TRBV29-1, the J gene TRBJ1-1; 9 nucleotides line up with TRBD1. Trimming took 8 bases from V and 12 from J; bases not matched to a gene: 10. CDR3 length: 11 amino acids. The germline V gene has CDR1 SQVTM and CDR2 ANQGSEA. Together with reference TRBV29-1 and TRBJ1-1, the CDR3 gives the full variable domain: SAVISQKPSRDICQRGTSLTIQCQVDSQVTMMFWYRQQPGQSLTLIATANQGSEATYESGFVIDKFPISRPNLTFSTLTVSNMSPEDSSIYLCSTIRDRESFFGQGTRLTVV.

This clonotype appeared a few times. V gene TRBV28 combines with J gene TRBJ2-3; TRBD2 matches at 8 bases. The junction had 6 bases not matched to a gene; V was cut back by 5 bases and J by 2 bases. This CDR3 has 15 amino acids. Germline values: CDR1 MDHEN, CDR2 SYDVKM. The CDR3 DNA follows: TGTGCCAGCAGTCCCGGGACTAGGAACACAGATACGCAGTATTTT. Translation: CASSPGTRNTDTQYF.

This clonotype showed up many times. The V and J genes are TRBV24-1 and TRBJ2-1; D might be TRBD1 (6 bases). This CDR3 spans 17 amino acids. Germline V CDR1 and CDR2: KGHDR, SFDVKD. Trimming pared 3 bases from V and 2 bases from J, leaving 16 bases between. For the CDR3, the DNA is TGTGCCACCAGTGATGCTTACACAGGGCTCACCTACAATGAGCAGTTCTTC. Encoded protein: CATSDAYTGLTYNEQFF.

The CDR3 loop is CSARVGGKNIQYF. The CDR3 DNA sequence: TGCAGTGCTAGAGTGGGAGGCAAAAACATTCAGTACTTC. The gene calls are TRBV20-1 and TRBJ2-4; D might be TRBD2 (6 bases). V was cut by 1 base and J by 3 bases, with 7 bases left in between. The CDR3 is 13 amino acids. Germline lookup yields CDR1 DFQATT and CDR2 SNEGSKA (reference sequence).

The rearrangement links TRBV28 to TRBJ2-7; 7 bases are shared with TRBD2. Germline V lookup: CDR1 MDHEN, CDR2 SYDVKM. CDR3 length: 14 residues. Losses at the gene ends were 4 bases for V and 2 bases for J; bases not matched to a gene: 5. CDR3 residues: CASSSRDYTYEQYF. CDR3 bases: TGTGCCAGCAGTTCTCGGGACTACACCTACGAGCAGTACTTC.

J is TRBJ2-4 and V is TRBV20-1, with 13 bases fitting TRBD2. Germline V gives CDR1 DFQATT, CDR2 SNEGSKA (reference sequence). The CDR3 consists of 18 residues. J lost 0 bases, V lost 3 bases, and 8 bases had no gene match. In nucleotides, the CDR3 is TGCAGTGCTAGTTTAGGACTAGCGGGAGTTGTAGCCAAAAACATTCAGTACTTC. It yields the protein CSASLGLAGVVAKNIQYF.

This clonotype showed up just once. The rearrangement joins TRBV9 to TRBJ2-2, with a weak D call TRBD2 (5 bases). The CDR3 is made up of 15 amino acids. V was pared by 0 bases and J by 3 bases, with 9 bases between. Germline CDR1 reads SGDLS; CDR2 reads YYNGEE. The DNA of the CDR3 is TGTGCCAGCAGCGTAGAGCGGCAGCACACCGGGGAGCTGTTTTTT. Amino acids: CASSVERQHTGELFF.

The chain recombines TRBV21-1 with TRBJ2-7; TRBD1, the D gene given by the table, was not confirmed from the DNA. TRBV21-1 is termed a pseudogene. This CDR3 spans 18 amino acids. CDR3 nucleotide sequence: TGTGCCAGCAGCAAAGCGCGTGGGGACGGAGGATGTCCCTACGAGCAGTACTTC. This translates into CASSKARGDGGCPYEQYF.

As regards this clonotype: One end of the junction varies from germline; a read error may be responsible. V and J are TRBV6-4 and TRBJ2-2; perhaps TRBD2 as D (5 bases). There are 12 residues in the CDR3. CDR1 is MRHNA and CDR2 is SNTAGT in the germline V gene. The CDR3 nucleotides read TGTGCCACCGGGTCGAACACCGGGGAGCCGTTTTTT. Protein product: CATGSNTGEPFF.

This clonotype was counted between two and nine times. The rearrangement links TRBV20-1 to TRBJ1-1, with 7 bases matching TRBD1. Germline assignment: CDR1 DFQATT and CDR2 SNEGSKA (reference sequence). The CDR3 length is 13 residues. V trimming: 1 base; J trimming: 8 bases; junction bases outside the gene matches: 7. CDR3 sequence (DNA): TGCAGTGCTAGAGGGGCAGGGGGAGGAGAAGCTTTCTTT. It yields the protein CSARGAGGGEAFF.

There are many counts of this clonotype. The chain employs TRBV12-3 or TRBV12-4 and TRBJ2-1; 10 nucleotides match TRBD2. Trimming at V came to 3 bases and at J to 3 bases, leaving 2 bases not matched to a gene. This CDR3 has 15 amino acids. CDR3 bases: TGTGCCAGCAGTTTTAGCGGGAGGAACTACAATGAGCAGTTCTTC. It encodes CASSFSGRNYNEQFF.

This clonotype has only a few counts. The rearrangement joins TRBV29-1 to TRBJ2-2; D remains ambiguous. The germline gives CDR1 SQVTM, CDR2 ANQGSEA. V was clipped by 7 bases and J by 2 bases, with 11 bases between them. The CDR3 is made up of 13 amino acids. DNA for the CDR3: TGCAGCGCAACTGGAACTAACACCGGGGAGCTGTTTTTT. It yields the protein CSATGTNTGELFF.

This clonotype came up a few times. J is TRBJ2-5 and V is TRBV28; possible D gene TRBD1, 6 bases. There are 15 residues in the CDR3. Trimming took off 7 bases at V and 5 bases at J, with 20 bases between the two ends. CDR1 and CDR2 (germline): MDHEN, SYDVKM. The CDR3 bases are TGTGCCAGCATGTCTTCGACAGGTCGGCGGGAGACCCAGTACTTC. Protein: CASMSSTGRRETQYF.

V is TRBV6-1 and J is TRBJ1-1; TRBD1 agrees at 7 bases. Germline values: CDR1 MNHNS, CDR2 SASEGT. The CDR3 totals 14 residues. Trimming removed 6 bases from V and 3 bases from J; junction bases left unmatched: 7. Here the CDR3 DNA reads TGTGCCAGCAGGCCGACAGGGAGGGACACTGAAGCTTTCTTT. It codes for CASRPTGRDTEAFF.

The V call is TRBV12-3 or TRBV12-4, the J call TRBJ1-1, with TRBD1 matching 7 bases. This CDR3 comprises 16 residues. With 5 bases clipped from V and 4 bases from J, the junction kept 13 bases outside the gene matches. This CDR3 reads CASSPREEGASTEAFF. CDR3 sequence (DNA): TGTGCCAGCAGTCCAAGAGAGGAGGGGGCGAGCACTGAAGCTTTCTTT.

CDR3 in amino acids: CASSPTTTSGMDEQYF. The CDR3 bases are TGTGCCAGCAGCCCGACCACGACTAGCGGGATGGACGAGCAGTACTTC. The chain couples TRBV12-3 or TRBV12-4 to TRBJ2-7, with 11 nucleotides matching TRBD2. V was pared by 6 bases and J by 5 bases, with 12 bases of the junction left unmatched. The CDR3 covers 16 residues.

This clonotype was counted many times. The chain employs TRBV29-1 and TRBJ2-1, with 8 positions matching TRBD1. This CDR3 is built from 13 residues. CDR1 and CDR2 (germline): SQVTM, ANQGSEA. CDR3 DNA: TGCAGGGGAACAGGGGGAGTCGCCTATGAGCAGTTCTTC. Encoded protein: CRGTGGVAYEQFF.

The chain combines TRBV28 with TRBJ2-5; D may be TRBD1 or TRBD2 (5 bases each). The germline CDR1 and CDR2 sequences are MDHEN and SYDVKM. V lost 1 base and J 3 bases, leaving 15 bases between the germline ends. CDR3 length equals 16 residues. CDR3 in DNA: TGTGCCAGCAGTTTATCTTTAGGGGAGTTGGAAGAGACCCAGTACTTC. Its translation: CASSLSLGELEETQYF.

CDR3 sequence (DNA): TGTGCCAGCAGTGAATATGGGGGAGTGGGGGAGCTGTTTTTT. Encoded protein: CASSEYGGVGELFF. The chain employs TRBV25-1 and TRBJ2-2, with D possibly called TRBD1 or TRBD2 (5 bases each). Deletions cut 0 bases from V and 8 bases from J, with 10 bases between. Germline CDR1 is MGHDK and CDR2 is SYGVNS. The CDR3 runs 14 residues. The whole variable domain, filled in from reference TRBV25-1 and TRBJ2-2, reads EADIYQTPRYLVIGTGKKITLECSQTMGHDKMYWYQQDPGMELHLIHYSYGVNSTEKGDLSSESTVSRIRTEHFPLTLESARPSHTSQYLCASSEYGGVGELFFGEGSRLTVL.

This clonotype came up many times. V usage is TRBV4-2 and J usage is TRBJ1-2; D is uncertain. Germline loops: CDR1 LGHNA, CDR2 YNFKEQ. This CDR3 is 14 amino acids long. Trimming cost V 4 bases and J 4 bases, with 13 bases left between them. The CDR3: CASSPQTGSYGYTF. The CDR3 region has the DNA TGTGCCAGCAGCCCCCAAACGGGGAGCTATGGCTACACCTTC.

The chain uses TRBV7-2 and TRBJ2-1, with TRBD2 matching over 8 bases. V was clipped by 3 bases and J by 7 bases; unmatched bases: 11. CDR1 SGHTA and CDR2 FQGNSA come from the germline V gene. The CDR3 covers 16 residues. This chain's CDR3 is CASSFRGLGFVNEQFF. In nucleotides, the CDR3 is TGTGCCAGCAGCTTTAGGGGACTAGGGTTTGTTAATGAGCAGTTCTTC. Full variable domain (outside the CDR3, taken from reference TRBV7-2 and TRBJ2-1): GAGVSQSPSNKVTEKGKDVELRCDPISGHTALYWYRQSLGQGLEFLIYFQGNSAPDKSGLPSDRFSAERTGGSVSTLTIQRTQQEDSAVYLCASSFRGLGFVNEQFFGPGTRLTVL.

The chain carries TRBV24-1 and TRBJ2-1, with TRBD1 matching over 7 bases. The CDR3 consists of 16 residues. Germline CDR1 and CDR2: KGHDR and SFDVKD. V shed 0 bases and J 9 bases; nucleotides not matched to a gene: 10. CDR3 sequence: CATSDLRVGGGGEQFF. CDR3 nucleotide sequence: TGTGCCACCAGTGATTTGCGGGTAGGGGGCGGTGGTGAGCAGTTCTTC.